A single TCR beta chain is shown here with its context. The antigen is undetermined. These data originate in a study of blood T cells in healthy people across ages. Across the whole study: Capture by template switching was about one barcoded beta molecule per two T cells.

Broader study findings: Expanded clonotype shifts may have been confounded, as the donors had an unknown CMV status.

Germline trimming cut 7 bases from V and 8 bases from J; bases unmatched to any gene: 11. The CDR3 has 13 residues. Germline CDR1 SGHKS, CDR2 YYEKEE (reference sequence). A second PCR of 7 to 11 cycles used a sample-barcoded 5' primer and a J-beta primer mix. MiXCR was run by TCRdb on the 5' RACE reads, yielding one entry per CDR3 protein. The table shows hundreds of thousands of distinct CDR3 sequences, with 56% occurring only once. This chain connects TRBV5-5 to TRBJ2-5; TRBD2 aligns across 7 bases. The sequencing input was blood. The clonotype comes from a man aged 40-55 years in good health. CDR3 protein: CASAREVGLTQYF. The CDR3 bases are TGTGCCAGCGCTCGGGAGGTTGGGTTAACCCAGTACTTC.